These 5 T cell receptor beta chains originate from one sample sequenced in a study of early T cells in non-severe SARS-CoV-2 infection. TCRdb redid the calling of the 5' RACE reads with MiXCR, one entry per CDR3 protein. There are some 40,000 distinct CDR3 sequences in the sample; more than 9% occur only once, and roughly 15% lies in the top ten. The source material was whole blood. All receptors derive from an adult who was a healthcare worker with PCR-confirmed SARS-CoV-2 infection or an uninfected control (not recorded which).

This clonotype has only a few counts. CDR3 residues: CASRVTAGETQYF. CDR3 in DNA: TGTGCCAGCAGAGTTACGGCAGGCGAGACCCAGTACTTC. The rearrangement uses TRBV12-3 or TRBV12-4 and TRBJ2-5, with D hard to call. V dropped 6 bases and J dropped 5 bases, with 13 bases sitting between them. This CDR3 is built from 13 residues.

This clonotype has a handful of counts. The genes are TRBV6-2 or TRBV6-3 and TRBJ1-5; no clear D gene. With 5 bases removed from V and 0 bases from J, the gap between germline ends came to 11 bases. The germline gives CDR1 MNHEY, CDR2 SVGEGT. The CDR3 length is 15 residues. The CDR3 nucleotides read TGTGCCAGCAGTGGCAGGAGGTATAGCAATCAGCCCCAGCATTTT. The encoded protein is CASSGRRYSNQPQHF.

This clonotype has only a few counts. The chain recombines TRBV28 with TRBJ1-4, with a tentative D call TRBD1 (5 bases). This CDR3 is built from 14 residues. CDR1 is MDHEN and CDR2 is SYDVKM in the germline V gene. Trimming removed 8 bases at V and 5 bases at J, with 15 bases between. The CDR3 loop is CASGGRDGNEKLFF. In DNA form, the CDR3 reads TGTGCCAGCGGGGGAAGGGACGGAAATGAAAAACTGTTTTTT.

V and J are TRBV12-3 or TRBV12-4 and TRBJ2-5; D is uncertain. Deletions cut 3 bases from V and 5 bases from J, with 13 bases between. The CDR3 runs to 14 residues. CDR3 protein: CASSFRRIDETQYF. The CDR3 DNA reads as TGTGCCAGCAGTTTTCGCAGAATTGATGAGACCCAGTACTTC.

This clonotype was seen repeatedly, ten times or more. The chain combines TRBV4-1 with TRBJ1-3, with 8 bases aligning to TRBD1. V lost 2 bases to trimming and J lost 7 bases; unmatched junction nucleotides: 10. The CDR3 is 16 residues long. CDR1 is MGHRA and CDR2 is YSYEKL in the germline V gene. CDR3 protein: CASSQYPDRDRNTIYF. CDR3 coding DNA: TGCGCCAGCAGCCAATACCCGGACAGGGATCGGAACACCATATATTTT.